This paragraph covers one T cell receptor beta chain sequence. This sample was taken from a study of blood T cell repertoires in COVID-19. Study overall: Researchers got acute and convalescent COVID-19 samples from the United States, Italy and Spain. From T cells, B-cell-depleted T cells, or PBMCs came the material, which was cDNA or gDNA.

Authors' data handling: Nucleated cell number was recorded as an estimate derived from reference gene primer amplification. Profiling relied on immunoSEQ multiplex PCR, and the TCRdb table lists in-frame clones only, not all of them. V, J and clone size derive from that table, while D and trimming were established from the DNA sequence. The table has about 190,000 clones, 75% to 90% seen once; the top ten hold approximately 1.1%. This CDR3 is 14 amino acids long. Trimming cost V 6 bases and J 6 bases; bases outside gene matches: 5. Per the germline V gene, CDR1 is LGHNT and CDR2 is FRNRAP. This TCR was recovered from a man aged 30 to 45 with acute or convalescent COVID-19. The gene calls are TRBV12-5 and TRBJ1-1, with TRBD1 matching over 12 bases. Sequencing was done on a sample of peripheral blood. CDR3 loop: CASGPGQGASEAFF. The CDR3 DNA reads TGTGCTAGTGGACCGGGACAGGGGGCCTCTGAAGCTTTCTTT. The full variable domain, in which reference TRBV12-5 and TRBJ1-1 provide the parts outside the CDR3, is DARVTQTPRHKVTEMGQEVTMRCQPILGHNTVFWYRQTMMQGLELLAYFRNRAPLDDSGMPKDRFSAEMPDATLATLKIQPSEPRDSAVYFCASGPGQGASEAFFGQGTRLTVV.